The sequence of this T cell receptor beta chain was determined in a study of cytomegalovirus exposure and HLA in healthy donors. PCR employed 60 Vbeta and 13 Jbeta primers. The table came from immunoSEQ multiplex PCR; TCRdb's copy has only in-frame clones and leaves some out. The data show 80,000 or so clones, and the top ten clones hold roughly 15%. The V and J ends lost 4 bases and 2 bases respectively, with 11 bases between them. This CDR3 has 14 residues. CDR1 and CDR2 (germline): MNHNS, SASEGT. The genes are TRBV6-1 and TRBJ1-1; TRBD1 is a possible D gene (6 bases). This clonotype was sampled from a man in his fifties in good health and CMV-seropositive. Specimen: PBMCs. The CDR3 here is CASSVGQINTEAFF. The DNA of the CDR3 is TGTGCCAGCAGTGTCGGACAGATTAACACTGAAGCTTTCTTT.